This T cell receptor beta chain is from a study of blood T cell repertoires in COVID-19. Clones were read by immunoSEQ multiplex PCR, and TCRdb kept only the in-frame ones, dropping some. The sample consists of around 84,000 clones, more than 70% of them appearing once. Germline CDR1 and CDR2: MNHEY and SMNVEV (reference sequence). V trimming: 0 bases; J trimming: 8 bases; junction bases outside the gene matches: 4. This CDR3 region has 15 residues. Sample: peripheral blood. The chain recombines TRBV27 with TRBJ1-6, with 7 bases that match TRBD1. This TCR derives from a man aged 80 or over with active or convalescent COVID-19. The CDR3 DNA reads TGTGCCAGCAGTTTATCGGGCAGGGGGTATTCACCCCTCCACTTT. Encoded protein: CASSLSGRGYSPLHF.